This TCR beta chain was identified in a study of T cell responses to AZD1222 COVID-19 vaccine. Study conclusions and caveats: Nearly half of spike-specific TCRs reportedly target unmutated variant regions.

The V end was cut by 5 bases, the J end by 3 bases, with 10 bases between. The CDR3 length is 13 residues. The germline V gene has CDR1 SEHNR and CDR2 FQNEAQ (reference sequence). Method: immunoSEQ multiplex PCR; TCRdb's copy keeps in-frame clones and lacks some. The table lists about 120,000 clones, around nine tenths of them singletons. A note on this clone: The antigen remains undetermined.

The V and J genes are TRBV7-9 and TRBJ1-2, with D possibly matching TRBD1 (5 bases). The source is an adult in good health. The input for sequencing was peripheral blood, taken on day 0 of AZD1222 vaccination. This chain's CDR3 is CASSPTGDYGYTF. The DNA for the CDR3 is TGTGCCAGCAGCCCCACAGGTGACTATGGCTACACCTTC.